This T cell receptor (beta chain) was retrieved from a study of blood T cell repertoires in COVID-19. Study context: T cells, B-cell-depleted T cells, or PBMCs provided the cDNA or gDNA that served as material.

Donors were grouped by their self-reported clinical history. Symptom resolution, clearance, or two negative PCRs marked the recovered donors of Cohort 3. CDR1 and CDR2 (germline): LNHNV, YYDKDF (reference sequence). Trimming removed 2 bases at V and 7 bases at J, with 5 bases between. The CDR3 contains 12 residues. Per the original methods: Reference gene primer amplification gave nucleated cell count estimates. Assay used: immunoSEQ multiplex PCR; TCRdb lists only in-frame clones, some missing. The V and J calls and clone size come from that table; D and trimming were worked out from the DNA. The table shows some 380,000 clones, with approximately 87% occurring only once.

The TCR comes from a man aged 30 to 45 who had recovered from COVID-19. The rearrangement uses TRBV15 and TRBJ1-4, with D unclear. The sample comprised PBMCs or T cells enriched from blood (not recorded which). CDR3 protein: CATSRSSEKLFF. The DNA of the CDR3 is TGTGCCACCAGCAGATCCTCTGAAAAACTGTTTTTT.